This passage covers 3 T cell receptor beta chains from one sample sequenced in a study of blood T cells in healthy people across ages. With a J-beta primer mix and a sample-barcoded 5' primer, a second PCR ran 7 to 11 cycles. MiXCR, applied by TCRdb to the 5' RACE reads, yields one record per CDR3 protein. The profile covers 700,000 to 800,000 distinct CDR3 sequences, with about 40% appearing a single time and 20% taken by the ten largest. The sequencing sample was made of blood. The receptors derive from a woman aged 55-69 years in good health.

This clonotype was recorded a few times. The genes are TRBV6-2 or TRBV6-3 and TRBJ2-1, with D uncertain. This CDR3 comprises 11 residues. The germline gives CDR1 MNHEY, CDR2 SVGEGT. V was shortened by 4 bases and J by 7 bases, with 5 bases between the two germline ends. The CDR3 reads CASSFENEQFF. The CDR3 DNA reads as TGTGCCAGCAGTTTTGAGAATGAGCAGTTCTTC.

V and J are TRBV9 and TRBJ2-3, with D uncertain. Per the germline V gene, CDR1 is SGDLS and CDR2 is YYNGEE. V lost 0 bases to trimming and J lost 6 bases, with 17 bases between them. The CDR3 contains 16 residues. CDR3 DNA sequence: TGTGCCAGCAGCGTAGAAAACCGAGTTTCGGCGGATACGCAGTATTTT. It specifies CASSVENRVSADTQYF.

The chain has TRBV7-8 and TRBJ1-4; tentatively, D is TRBD1 (6 bases). This CDR3 contains 15 residues. Germline V gene data show CDR1 as SGHVS and CDR2 as FQNEAQ. Trimming left V 6 bases short and J 8 bases short, with 19 bases between. Written as DNA, the CDR3 is TGTGCCAGCAGTCTAGGGGACACCGAAATAGAAAAACTGTTTTTT. The encoded protein is CASSLGDTEIEKLFF.